The 10 T cell receptor beta chains below all came from one sample that was sequenced in a study of blood T cell repertoires in COVID-19. Clones were read by immunoSEQ multiplex PCR, and TCRdb kept only the in-frame ones, dropping some. This table has about 200,000 clones, around nine tenths appearing once. Sequenced input: peripheral blood. Receptor source: a man aged 55 to 70 with acute or convalescent COVID-19.

V is TRBV6-2 or TRBV6-3 and J is TRBJ2-4; D is perhaps TRBD1 (5 bases). Germline lookup yields CDR1 MNHEY and CDR2 SVGEGT. V dropped 1 base and J dropped 0 bases, with 10 bases sitting between them. The CDR3 sequence is 16 residues long. Here the CDR3 reads CASSYWTSLAKNIQYF. The CDR3 coding sequence is TGTGCCAGCAGTTACTGGACAAGTTTAGCCAAAAACATTCAGTACTTC.

The CDR3 sequence: CAWSVRTSGGYNEQFF. CDR3 DNA: TGTGCCTGGAGTGTGAGGACTAGCGGGGGGTACAATGAGCAGTTCTTC. V gene TRBV30 combines with J gene TRBJ2-1; 14 bases line up with TRBD2. Germline loops: CDR1 GTSNPN, CDR2 SVGIG (reference sequence). Unmatched junction bases numbered 2, after V lost 0 bases and J lost 4 bases. The CDR3 extends over 16 amino acids. Full variable domain (missing parts from reference TRBV30 and TRBJ2-1): SQTIHQWPATLVQPVGSPLSLECTVEGTSNPNLYWYRQAAGRGLQLLFYSVGIGQISSEVPQNLSASRPQDRQFILSSKKLLLSDSGFYLCAWSVRTSGGYNEQFFGPGTRLTVL.

The rearrangement joins TRBV11-2 to TRBJ2-4, with a possible D match to TRBD1 (5 bases). V dropped 6 bases and J dropped 1 base, with 13 bases sitting between them. The germline CDR1 and CDR2 sequences are SGHAT and FQNNGV. CDR3 length: 15 amino acids. This CDR3 reads CASSQDSTAKNIQYF. The CDR3 DNA reads TGTGCCAGCAGTCAAGACAGCACGGCCAAAAACATTCAGTACTTC.

The CDR3 DNA follows: TGTGCCAGCAGCCAAGTACACAGCCGCTCTGGAAACACCATATATTTT. Its translation is CASSQVHSRSGNTIYF. The chain carries TRBV3-1 (or the pseudogene TRBV3-2) and TRBJ1-3; D not resolved. The CDR3 runs 16 residues. Looked up from germline, CDR1 is LGHDT and CDR2 is YNNKEL (reference sequence). V gave up 1 base and J gave up 0 bases, with 10 bases separating them.

The chain employs TRBV18 and TRBJ1-1; 7 bases map to TRBD1. Germline trimming cut 6 bases from V and 0 bases from J; bases unmatched to any gene: 4. The CDR3 extends over 14 amino acids. Germline V gene sequence: CDR1 KGHSH, CDR2 LQKENI. CDR3 protein: CASSRDRVNTEAFF. DNA of the CDR3: TGTGCCAGCTCCCGGGACAGAGTGAACACTGAAGCTTTCTTT.

This chain links TRBV9 with TRBJ1-6; possible D gene TRBD1, 5 bases. The CDR3 extends over 13 amino acids. Trimming cost V 3 bases and J 6 bases, with 7 bases left between them. Germline CDR1 reads SGDLS; CDR2 reads YYNGEE. For the CDR3, the DNA is TGTGCCAGCAGCGCCGGGGGTAATTCACCCCTCCACTTT. Its protein is CASSAGGNSPLHF.

V usage is TRBV5-4 and J usage is TRBJ1-3; D not resolved. The ends were cut back, 3 bases at V and 1 base at J, with 11 bases in the middle. This CDR3 comprises 15 residues. Germline V CDR1 and CDR2: SGHNT, YYREEE (reference sequence). The chain's CDR3 is CASSSPTGSGNTIYF. The CDR3 DNA is TGTGCCAGCAGCTCGCCCACGGGTTCTGGAAACACCATATATTTT.

The genes are TRBV4-1 and TRBJ1-1; D gene unclear. The CDR3 is 15 residues long. CDR1 and CDR2 (germline): MGHRA, YSYEKL. The germline V and J ends were trimmed by 4 bases and 5 bases, with 17 bases remaining between them. This CDR3 reads CASSRPGEGGTEAFF. For the CDR3, the DNA is TGCGCCAGCAGCCGCCCGGGAGAAGGAGGGACTGAAGCTTTCTTT.

Only one count was recorded for this clone. The genes are TRBV27 and TRBJ2-7; 7 bases match TRBD1. The V segment lost 6 bases and the J segment 0 bases; nucleotides outside the gene matches: 2. The V gene's germline CDR1 is MNHEY and CDR2 SMNVEV (reference sequence). This CDR3 has 13 residues. Here the CDR3 DNA reads TGTGCCAGCAGGACAGGGCCCTCCTACGAGCAGTACTTC. Residues: CASRTGPSYEQYF.

The genes are TRBV13 and TRBJ1-4; TRBD1 matches 8 bases. V shed 0 bases, J shed 1 base, and the junction held 1 base outside the gene matches. The germline gives CDR1 PRHDT, CDR2 FYEKMQ (reference sequence). This CDR3 has 16 amino acids. CDR3 nucleotide sequence: TGTGCCAGCAGCTTAGGAGACAGGGGAACTAATGAAAAACTGTTTTTT. Residues: CASSLGDRGTNEKLFF.